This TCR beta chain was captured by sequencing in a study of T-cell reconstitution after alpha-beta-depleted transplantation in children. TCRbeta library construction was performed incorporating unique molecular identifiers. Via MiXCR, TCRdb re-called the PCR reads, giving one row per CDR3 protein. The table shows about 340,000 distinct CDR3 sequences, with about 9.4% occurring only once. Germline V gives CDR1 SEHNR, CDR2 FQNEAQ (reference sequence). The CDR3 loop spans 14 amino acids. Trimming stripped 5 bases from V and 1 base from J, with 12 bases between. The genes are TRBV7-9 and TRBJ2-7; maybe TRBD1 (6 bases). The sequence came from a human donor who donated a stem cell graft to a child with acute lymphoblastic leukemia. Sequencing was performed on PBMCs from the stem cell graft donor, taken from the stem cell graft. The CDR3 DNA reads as TGTGCCAGCAGCGAACAGGGTGAGTCCTACGAGCAGTACTTC. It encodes CASSEQGESYEQYF. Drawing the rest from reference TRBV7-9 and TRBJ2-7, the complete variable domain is DTGVSQNPRHKITKRGQNVTFRCDPISEHNRLYWYRQTLGQGPEFLTYFQNEAQLEKSRLLSDRFSAERPKGSFSTLEIQRTEQGDSAMYLCASSEQGESYEQYFGPGTRLTVT.